The 30 T cell receptor beta chains below come from one sample, sequenced in a study of cytomegalovirus exposure and HLA in healthy donors. With 60 Vbeta and 13 Jbeta primers, the PCR was carried out. Generated by immunoSEQ multiplex PCR, the TCRdb table keeps only in-frame clones and is missing some. The table includes about 98,000 clones, about four fifths detected once. The sequencing input was PBMCs. The origin of the receptors is a human donor in good health.

The genes are TRBV7-7 and TRBJ2-7; 7 bases agree with TRBD2. The germline CDR1 and CDR2 sequences are SSHAT and FNYEAQ (reference sequence). Trimming took 5 bases from V and 2 from J; bases not matched to a gene: 6. CDR3 length equals 14 residues. The CDR3 nucleotides are TGTGCCAGCAGCCCGGGGAGGGCTACCTACGAGCAGTACTTC. Its protein product is CASSPGRATYEQYF.

The V gene is TRBV10-3, the J gene TRBJ1-2; D possibly corresponds to TRBD1 (5 bases). This CDR3 has 12 amino acids. The ends were cut back, 3 bases at V and 5 bases at J, with 7 bases in the middle. Germline CDR1 is ENHRY and CDR2 is SYGVKD. The CDR3 region has the DNA TGTGCCATCAGTGACGGGGGTTATGGCTACACCTTC. It specifies CAISDGGYGYTF.

The chain has TRBV5-6 and TRBJ2-1, with 8 bases fitting TRBD1. The CDR3 is 14 amino acids. Germline V lookup: CDR1 SGHDT, CDR2 YYEEEE. With V trimmed by 2 bases and J by 8 bases, 6 bases remained unmatched. This CDR3 reads CASSFKDRAHEQFF. As DNA, the CDR3 is TGTGCCAGCAGCTTCAAGGACAGGGCCCATGAGCAGTTCTTC. The full variable domain, in which reference TRBV5-6 and TRBJ2-1 provide the parts outside the CDR3, is DAGVTQSPTHLIKTRGQQVTLRCSPKSGHDTVSWYQQALGQGPQFIFQYYEEEERQRGNFPDRFSGHQFPNYSSELNVNALLLGDSALYLCASSFKDRAHEQFFGPGTRLTVL.

The chain recombines TRBV6-5 with TRBJ2-1; 7 bases map to TRBD2. The CDR3 loop spans 15 amino acids. V gave up 2 bases and J gave up 7 bases; unmatched junction bases: 8. The V gene's germline CDR1 is MNHEY and CDR2 SVGAGI. The CDR3 sequence: CASSYGGEGGNEQFF. CDR3 sequence (DNA): TGTGCCAGCAGTTACGGGGGGGAGGGAGGGAATGAGCAGTTCTTC.

This rearrangement joins TRBV5-1 to TRBJ2-1; 8 positions agree with TRBD2. After removal of 5 bases from V and 3 bases from J, the junction contained 7 bases not matched to a gene. The CDR3 has 15 amino acids. Germline loops: CDR1 SGHRS, CDR2 YFSETQ. In nucleotides, the CDR3 is TGCGCCAGCAGGGAAGCGGGAGTGGTCTACAATGAGCAGTTCTTC. This sequence encodes CASREAGVVYNEQFF.

The table lists this clone with a count of one. The chain combines TRBV18 with TRBJ2-1, with TRBD1 as a possible D gene (5 bases). Germline V CDR1 and CDR2: KGHSH, LQKENI. V lost 3 bases and J lost 6, with 15 bases in between. The CDR3 has 15 residues. In DNA form, the CDR3 reads TGTGCCAGCTCACCTGGTCAGTTAAGGGGCAATGAGCAGTTCTTC. It yields the protein CASSPGQLRGNEQFF.

The rearrangement links TRBV4-1 to TRBJ2-5; no definite D call. CDR1 is MGHRA, CDR2 YSYEKL, per germline. Between the trimmed V and J ends, which lost 4 bases and 6 bases, there was a span of 9 bases. This CDR3 region has 12 residues. CDR3 region: CASSPREKTQYF. The CDR3 DNA reads as TGCGCCAGCAGCCCCCGTGAGAAGACCCAGTACTTC.

The rearrangement uses TRBV5-6 and TRBJ2-1, with D perhaps TRBD1 (5 bases). Germline V CDR1 and CDR2: SGHDT, YYEEEE. V dropped 2 bases and J dropped 14 bases, with 14 bases sitting between them. CDR3 length: 12 amino acids. CDR3 sequence reads: CASSLGQGREFF. Here the CDR3 DNA reads TGTGCCAGCAGCTTAGGCCAGGGAAGGGAGTTCTTC.

This chain connects TRBV19 to TRBJ1-5; weak D call: TRBD1 (6 bases). Germline V gene data show CDR1 as LNHDA and CDR2 as SQIVND (reference sequence). The CDR3 has 17 residues. Trimming took off 4 bases at V and 0 bases at J, with 16 bases between the two ends. The CDR3 region is CASSTRQALYSNQPQHF. CDR3 sequence (DNA): TGTGCCAGTAGTACGAGACAGGCCCTTTATAGCAATCAGCCCCAGCATTTT.

This chain links TRBV6-1 with TRBJ1-4; D gene uncertain. V gave up 2 bases and J gave up 0 bases, with 22 bases separating them. Germline lookup yields CDR1 MNHNS and CDR2 SASEGT. This CDR3 has 20 residues. DNA of the CDR3: TGTGCCAGCAGTGAACTCCGGTTACAACCACCGGCGGCAACTAATGAAAAACTGTTTTTT. It is translated as CASSELRLQPPAATNEKLFF.

The V call is TRBV2, the J call TRBJ2-5; D is possibly TRBD1 (6 bases). The better agreement between TRBJ2-7 and the DNA end casts doubt on the J call. From germline, CDR1 is SNHLY and CDR2 FYNNEI. This CDR3 contains 14 residues. Here the CDR3 reads CASGQGTSSYEQYF. The DNA for the CDR3 is TGTGCCAGCGGCCAGGGGACAAGCTCCTACGAGCAGTACTTC.

The CDR3 region is CASSLDNRASYGYTF. The CDR3 DNA sequence: TGTGCCAGCAGCCTAGACAACAGGGCGTCCTATGGCTACACCTTC. The V and J genes are TRBV7-6 and TRBJ1-2, with TRBD1 as a possible D gene (6 bases). This CDR3 is built from 15 residues. Looked up from germline, CDR1 is SGHVS and CDR2 is FNYEAQ. Trimming removed 5 bases at V and 4 bases at J, with 17 bases between.

This clone has a handful of counts. The chain uses TRBV11-3 and TRBJ1-1; 9 bases line up with TRBD1. The CDR3 extends over 13 amino acids. Germline values: CDR1 SGHNT, CDR2 YENEEA. Germline trimming cut 6 bases from V and 7 bases from J; bases unmatched to any gene: 6. For the CDR3, the DNA is TGTGCCAGCAGTAGTAGGGACAGGGATGAAGCTTTCTTT. Amino acids: CASSSRDRDEAFF.

The V and J genes are TRBV19 and TRBJ1-2; TRBD1 matches at 10 bases. Germline loops: CDR1 LNHDA, CDR2 SQIVND (reference sequence). Trimming took 7 bases from V and 2 from J; bases not matched to a gene: 7. The CDR3 contains 15 residues. CDR3 sequence: CASTPVGQGNYGYTF. CDR3 DNA sequence: TGTGCCAGTACTCCCGTGGGACAGGGGAACTATGGCTACACCTTC.

Regarding this clone: In the same sample, other DNA sequences code for this CDR3. The gene calls are TRBV7-9 and TRBJ1-5; D might be TRBD1 (5 bases). The V gene's germline CDR1 is SEHNR and CDR2 FQNEAQ (reference sequence). This CDR3 is 13 amino acids long. Trimming took 2 bases from V and 7 from J, leaving 9 bases between them. The CDR3 bases are TGTGCCAGCAGCTTACAGGGAAACCAGCCCCAGCATTTT. Translating it yields CASSLQGNQPQHF.

The chain is built from TRBV29-1 and TRBJ2-4, with a weak D call TRBD1 (6 bases). The CDR3 consists of 15 residues. Germline V gives CDR1 SQVTM, CDR2 ANQGSEA. V was pared by 6 bases and J by 0 bases, with 15 bases between. The CDR3 DNA reads TGCAGCGTAGATAGTCAGGGGCTAGCCAAAAACATTCAGTACTTC. Its translation is CSVDSQGLAKNIQYF.

Here the CDR3 reads CASSEQGAWGELFF. As DNA, the CDR3 is TGTGCCAGCAGTGAGCAGGGGGCTTGGGGGGAGCTGTTTTTT. This chain joins TRBV6-1 and TRBJ2-2, with 8 bases fitting TRBD1. Germline CDR1 and CDR2: MNHNS and SASEGT. The CDR3 consists of 14 residues. Trimming at V came to 3 bases and at J to 8 bases, leaving 5 bases not matched to a gene.

The genes are TRBV10-3 and TRBJ2-2; D may be TRBD2 (6 bases). V was trimmed by 6 bases and J by 2 bases, leaving 16 bases between them. The germline V gene has CDR1 ENHRY and CDR2 SYGVKD. The CDR3 is 16 amino acids. As DNA, the CDR3 is TGTGCCATCAGGGGACCGGCCGGGGGTAACACCGGGGAGCTGTTTTTT. This translates into CAIRGPAGGNTGELFF.

The V gene is TRBV6-1, the J gene TRBJ1-5, with 10 nucleotides matching TRBD1. CDR3 length: 16 amino acids. With V trimmed by 4 bases and J by 7 bases, 10 bases remained unmatched. Germline CDR1 is MNHNS and CDR2 is SASEGT. This CDR3 is CASSGGDRGLRQPQHF. In nucleotides, the CDR3 is TGTGCCAGCAGTGGGGGGGACAGGGGATTAAGGCAGCCCCAGCATTTT.

V and J are TRBV6-5 and TRBJ1-1; TRBD1 agrees at 10 bases. V lost 6 bases to trimming and J lost 1 base; unmatched junction nucleotides: 5. The CDR3 consists of 15 residues. Per the germline V gene, CDR1 is MNHEY and CDR2 is SVGAGI. Written as DNA, the CDR3 is TGTGCCAGCAGGGCCGACAGGGGGCGGAACACTGAAGCTTTCTTT. It specifies CASRADRGRNTEAFF.

This clone showed up just a few times. The V call is TRBV4-3, the J call TRBJ2-6; 7 bases fit TRBD1. Germline V CDR1 and CDR2: LGHNA, YSLEER. With 4 bases clipped from V and 2 bases from J, the junction kept 2 bases outside the gene matches. The CDR3 loop spans 15 amino acids. The CDR3 here is CASSPQGAGANVLTF. The CDR3 coding sequence is TGCGCCAGCAGCCCCCAGGGGGCTGGGGCCAACGTCCTGACTTTC.

The table lists this clone with a few counts. The chain couples TRBV29-1 to TRBJ1-1; D not resolved. The CDR3 has 10 residues. Germline lookup yields CDR1 SQVTM and CDR2 ANQGSEA. V dropped 6 bases and J dropped 11 bases, with 13 bases sitting between them. The CDR3 DNA is TGCAGCGTCTCTACCGCGGCGGCTTTCTTT. This encodes CSVSTAAAFF.

The chain uses TRBV12-5 and TRBJ1-5, with unresolved D. Germline lookup yields CDR1 LGHNT and CDR2 FRNRAP. The CDR3 runs to 17 residues. V was shortened by 0 bases and J by 0 bases, with 12 bases between the two germline ends. The CDR3 nucleotides read TGTGCTAGTGGTTTGGTACGGGAGGGATATAGCAATCAGCCCCAGCATTTT. Protein: CASGLVREGYSNQPQHF.

Of note for this clone: Distinct nucleotide sequences in the sample also encode this CDR3. The V and J genes are TRBV5-1 and TRBJ2-1; 8 bases align to TRBD2. Germline-derived CDR1 and CDR2 are SGHRS and YFSETQ. V gave up 0 bases and J gave up 7 bases; unmatched junction bases: 9. This CDR3 contains 16 residues. CDR3 DNA sequence: TGCGCCAGCAGCTTGGCCTCGGGGGGGCCTGGGAATGAGCAGTTCTTC. Protein: CASSLASGGPGNEQFF.

The chain uses TRBV27 and TRBJ2-1; 9 bases line up with TRBD2. The V gene end was trimmed by 2 bases and the J gene end by 7 bases; junction bases not matched to a gene: 12. The CDR3 sequence is 17 residues long. CDR1 is MNHEY, CDR2 SMNVEV, per germline (reference sequence). The CDR3 DNA is TGTGCCAGCAGTTTACCCCGACTAGCGGCGAAGGGTAATGAGCAGTTCTTC. Protein: CASSLPRLAAKGNEQFF.

The CDR3 loop reads CATSPGRGRLAGVPGELFF. CDR3 nucleotide sequence: TGTGCCACCAGCCCCGGGAGGGGGAGACTAGCGGGGGTACCCGGGGAGCTGTTTTTT. The rearrangement uses TRBV15 and TRBJ2-2, with TRBD2 matching 12 bases. V was pared by 5 bases and J by 6 bases, with 16 bases of the junction left unmatched. This CDR3 spans 19 amino acids. Germline V gene data show CDR1 as LNHNV and CDR2 as YYDKDF (reference sequence).

The chain recombines TRBV14 with TRBJ2-2, with D perhaps matching TRBD2 (5 bases). The V end lost 4 bases, the J end lost 6 bases, and 15 bases lay between the germline ends. In germline, CDR1 is SGHDN, CDR2 FVKESK. The CDR3 has 15 residues. DNA for the CDR3: TGTGCCAGCAGCCGCTCCGCCGGGGTGTCCGGGGAGCTGTTTTTT. It is translated as CASSRSAGVSGELFF.

This chain joins TRBV10-1 and TRBJ1-1, with 7 bases identical to TRBD1. The CDR3 spans 14 residues. Germline V lookup: CDR1 WNHNN, CDR2 SYGVQD (reference sequence). With V trimmed by 7 bases and J by 8 bases, 13 bases remained unmatched. The CDR3 sequence is CASKRQRQGVEAFF. The CDR3 DNA reads as TGCGCCAGCAAGCGCCAGAGACAGGGAGTCGAAGCTTTCTTT.

CDR3 coding DNA: TGTGCCAGCAGCTCCGGTATGCCGGGACTCCCACGGGCAGATACGCAGTATTTT. It specifies CASSSGMPGLPRADTQYF. This chain links TRBV11-3 with TRBJ2-3; tentative D call: TRBD2 (6 bases). The V end lost 4 bases, the J end lost 4 bases, and 24 bases lay between the germline ends. CDR1 is SGHNT, CDR2 YENEEA, per germline. The CDR3 length is 18 residues. Together with reference TRBV11-3 and TRBJ2-3, the CDR3 gives the full variable domain: EAGVVQSPRYKIIEKKQPVAFWCNPISGHNTLYWYLQNLGQGPELLIRYENEEAVDDSQLPKDRFSAERLKGVDSTLKIQPAELGDSAVYLCASSSGMPGLPRADTQYFGPGTRLTVL.

In this sample, this clone turned up a few times. V usage is TRBV5-1 and J usage is TRBJ2-3; TRBD1 matches at 7 bases. Germline-derived CDR1 and CDR2 are SGHRS and YFSETQ. The CDR3 is made up of 16 amino acids. The junction had 12 bases not matched to a gene; V was cut back by 4 bases and J by 4 bases. The CDR3 nucleotides read TGCGCCAGCAGCCGGATCAGACAGGGTCGAGCAGATACGCAGTATTTT. Amino acid sequence: CASSRIRQGRADTQYF.